One sample yielded the 6 T cell receptor beta chains listed below, sequenced in a study of T cells after yellow fever vaccination. TCRdb analysed the 5' RACE reads with MiXCR anew, one entry per CDR3 protein. Of 200,000 to 250,000 distinct CDR3 sequences listed, 6.5% to 8.5% are singletons. The specimen comprised CD4+ T cells sorted from PBMCs, sampled 15 days after the yellow fever booster vaccination. These receptors all come from a young man who received the YFV17D yellow fever vaccine.

V usage is TRBV5-1 and J usage is TRBJ2-7; TRBD2 matches 7 bases. The CDR3 covers 15 residues. Germline CDR1 reads SGHRS; CDR2 reads YFSETQ. Losses at the gene ends were 3 bases for V and 5 bases for J; bases not matched to a gene: 11. CDR3 sequence: CASSSSQGGNHEQYF. The CDR3 DNA sequence: TGCGCCAGCAGCTCCAGCCAGGGAGGGAACCACGAGCAGTACTTC. Together with reference TRBV5-1 and TRBJ2-7, the CDR3 gives the full variable domain: KAGVTQTPRYLIKTRGQQVTLSCSPISGHRSVSWYQQTPGQGLQFLFEYFSETQRNKGNFPGRFSGRQFSNSRSEMNVSTLELGDSALYLCASSSSQGGNHEQYFGPGTRLTVT.

This clonotype occurred a few times. The genes are TRBV20-1 and TRBJ1-1; D unclear. The CDR3 consists of 14 residues. Looked up from germline, CDR1 is DFQATT and CDR2 is SNEGSKA (reference sequence). The V end was cut by 3 bases, the J end by 0 bases, with 11 bases between. The CDR3 sequence: CSASSTVLNTEAFF. CDR3 nucleotide sequence: TGCAGTGCTAGCTCCACAGTTTTGAACACTGAAGCTTTCTTT.

The J gene is TRBJ2-7, the V gene TRBV6-5, with 11 nucleotides matching TRBD2. CDR1 is MNHEY, CDR2 SVGAGI, per germline. The CDR3 extends over 15 amino acids. V lost 4 bases to trimming and J lost 5 bases; unmatched junction nucleotides: 7. The CDR3 spells CASSSRLAGRNEQYF. For the CDR3, the DNA is TGTGCCAGCAGTTCCAGACTAGCGGGACGGAACGAGCAGTACTTC.

This clonotype was counted at least ten times. The V call is TRBV20-1, the J call TRBJ2-1, with D unclear. Between the trimmed V and J ends, which lost 4 bases and 6 bases, there was a span of 22 bases. There are 16 residues in the CDR3. The germline gives CDR1 DFQATT, CDR2 SNEGSKA (reference sequence). The CDR3 DNA sequence: TGCAGTGCTAAGGTTGGGGTCAGTTGGGCATCCAATGAGCAGTTCTTC. Protein: CSAKVGVSWASNEQFF.

This clonotype has only one observation. The V call is TRBV9, the J call TRBJ2-7, with unresolved D. Germline CDR1 SGDLS, CDR2 YYNGEE. V was trimmed by 0 bases and J by 4 bases, leaving 8 bases between them. The CDR3 runs 13 residues. This chain's CDR3 is CASSVDLGYEQYF. The CDR3 DNA reads TGTGCCAGCAGCGTAGACCTAGGGTACGAGCAGTACTTC.

This clonotype was detected ten times or more. Written as DNA, the CDR3 is TGCGCCAGCAGCCAAGATGAGGGAGTTCCCTACGAGCAGTACTTC. It encodes CASSQDEGVPYEQYF. The chain employs TRBV4-3 and TRBJ2-7, with D possibly matching TRBD2 (5 bases). The germline V gene has CDR1 LGHNA and CDR2 YSLEER. Trimming left V 0 bases short and J 2 bases short, with 11 bases between. The CDR3 covers 15 residues.